The source of this TCR beta chain is a study of response to subunit inactivated influenza vaccine. One entry per CDR3 protein results from TCRdb running MiXCR on the RT-PCR reads. The profile shows 500,000 to 600,000 distinct CDR3 sequences, approximately 14% of them singletons. Ten or more counts support this clonotype. As yet, its antigen is unknown. At one end the junction does not follow the germline gene, possibly because of a read error. Overall study findings and caveats: The study's authors posited that every seasonal influenza vaccination enlists few new T cells.

The sample consisted of PBMCs from blood, taken approximately 12 days after vaccination. This clonotype was sampled from a man in his fifties or sixties who received an inactivated influenza vaccine.

CDR3 loop: CASSQAGGSYNEQFF. In DNA, the CDR3 is TGTGCCAGCAGCCAAGCGGGGGGATCCTACAATGAGCAGTTCTTC. The chain couples TRBV4-1 to TRBJ2-1; 9 bases line up with TRBD2. The length of the CDR3 is 15 residues. Germline loops: CDR1 MGHRA, CDR2 YSYEKL.